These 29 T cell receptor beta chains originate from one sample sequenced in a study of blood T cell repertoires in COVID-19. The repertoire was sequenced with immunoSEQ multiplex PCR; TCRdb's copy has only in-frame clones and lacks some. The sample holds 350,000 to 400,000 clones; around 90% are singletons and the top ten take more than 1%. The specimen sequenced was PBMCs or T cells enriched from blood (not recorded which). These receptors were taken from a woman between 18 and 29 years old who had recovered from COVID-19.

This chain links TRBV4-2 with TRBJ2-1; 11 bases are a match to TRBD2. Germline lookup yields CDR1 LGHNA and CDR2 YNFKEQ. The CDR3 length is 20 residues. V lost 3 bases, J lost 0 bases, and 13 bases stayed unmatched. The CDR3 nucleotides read TGTGCCAGCAGCCAGCCCCCTATCCTAGCGGGGGGAAGCTCCTACAATGAGCAGTTCTTC. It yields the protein CASSQPPILAGGSSYNEQFF.

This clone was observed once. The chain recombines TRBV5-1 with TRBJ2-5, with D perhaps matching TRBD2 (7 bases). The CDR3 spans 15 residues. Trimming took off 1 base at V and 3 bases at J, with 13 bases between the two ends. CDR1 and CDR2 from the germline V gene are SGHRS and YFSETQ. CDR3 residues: CASSLRGAKEETQYF. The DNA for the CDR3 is TGCGCCAGCAGCTTGCGGGGGGCGAAGGAAGAGACCCAGTACTTC.

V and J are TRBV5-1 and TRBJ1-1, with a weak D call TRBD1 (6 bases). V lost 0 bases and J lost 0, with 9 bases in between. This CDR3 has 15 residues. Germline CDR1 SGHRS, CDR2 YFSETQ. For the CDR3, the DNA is TGCGCCAGCAGCTTGGTTCGGGACATGAACACTGAAGCTTTCTTT. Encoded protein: CASSLVRDMNTEAFF.

In DNA form, the CDR3 reads TGCGCCAGCAGCCAAGGTTCAGGACAGCCCCAGCATTTT. Residues: CASSQGSGQPQHF. The chain links TRBV4-1 to TRBJ1-5; D not resolved. Germline V gives CDR1 MGHRA, CDR2 YSYEKL. CDR3 length equals 13 residues. V lost 1 base, J lost 7 bases, and 8 bases lay in between.

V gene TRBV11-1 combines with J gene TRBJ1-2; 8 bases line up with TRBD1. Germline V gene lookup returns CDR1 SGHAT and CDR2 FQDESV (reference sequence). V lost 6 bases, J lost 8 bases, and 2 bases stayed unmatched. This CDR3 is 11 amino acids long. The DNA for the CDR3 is TGTGCCAGCAGTCCAGGGGGCGGCTACACCTTC. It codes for CASSPGGGYTF. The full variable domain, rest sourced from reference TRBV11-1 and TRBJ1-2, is EAEVAQSPRYKITEKSQAVAFWCDPISGHATLYWYRQILGQGPELLVQFQDESVVDDSQLPKDRFSAERLKGVDSTLKIQPAELGDSAMYLCASSPGGGYTFGSGTRLTVV.

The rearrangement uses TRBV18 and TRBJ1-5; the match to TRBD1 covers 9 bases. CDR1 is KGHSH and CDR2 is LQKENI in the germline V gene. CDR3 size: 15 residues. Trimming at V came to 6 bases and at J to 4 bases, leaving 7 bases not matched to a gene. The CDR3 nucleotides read TGTGCCAGCTCCGGCAAGACAGGGGGTAATCAGCCCCAGCATTTT. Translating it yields CASSGKTGGNQPQHF. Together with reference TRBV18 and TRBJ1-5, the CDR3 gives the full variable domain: NAGVMQNPRHLVRRRGQEARLRCSPMKGHSHVYWYRQLPEEGLKFMVYLQKENIIDESGMPKERFSAEFPKEGPSILRIQQVVRGDSAAYFCASSGKTGGNQPQHFGDGTRLSIL.

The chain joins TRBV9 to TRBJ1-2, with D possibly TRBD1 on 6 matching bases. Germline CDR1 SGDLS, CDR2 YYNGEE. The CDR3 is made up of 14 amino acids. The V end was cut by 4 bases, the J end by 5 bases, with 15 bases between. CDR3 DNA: TGTGCCAGCAGCCCCGCGGACAGCCCTTATGGCTACACCTTC. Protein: CASSPADSPYGYTF. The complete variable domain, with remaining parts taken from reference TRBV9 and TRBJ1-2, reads DSGVTQTPKHLITATGQRVTLRCSPRSGDLSVYWYQQSLDQGLQFLIQYYNGEERAKGNILERFSAQQFPDLHSELNLSSLELGDSALYFCASSPADSPYGYTFGSGTRLTVV.

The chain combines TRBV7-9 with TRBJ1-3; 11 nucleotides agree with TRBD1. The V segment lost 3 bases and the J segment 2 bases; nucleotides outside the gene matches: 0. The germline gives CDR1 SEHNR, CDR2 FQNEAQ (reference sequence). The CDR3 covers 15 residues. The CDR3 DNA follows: TGTGCCAGCAGCTTGGACAGGGGGCCTGGAAACACCATATATTTT. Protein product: CASSLDRGPGNTIYF.

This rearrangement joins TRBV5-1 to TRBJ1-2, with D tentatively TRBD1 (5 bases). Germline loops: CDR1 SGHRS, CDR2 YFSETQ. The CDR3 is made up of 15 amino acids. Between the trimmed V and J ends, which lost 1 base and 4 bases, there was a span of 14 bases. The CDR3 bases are TGCGCCAGCAGCTTGCAAGGTCAGGGTAGCTATGGCTACACCTTC. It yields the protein CASSLQGQGSYGYTF.

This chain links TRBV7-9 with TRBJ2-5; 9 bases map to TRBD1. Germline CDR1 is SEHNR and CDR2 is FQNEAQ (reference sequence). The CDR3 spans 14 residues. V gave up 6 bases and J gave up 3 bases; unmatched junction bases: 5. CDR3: CASRARDREETQYF. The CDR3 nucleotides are TGTGCCAGCAGGGCCCGGGACAGGGAAGAGACCCAGTACTTC.

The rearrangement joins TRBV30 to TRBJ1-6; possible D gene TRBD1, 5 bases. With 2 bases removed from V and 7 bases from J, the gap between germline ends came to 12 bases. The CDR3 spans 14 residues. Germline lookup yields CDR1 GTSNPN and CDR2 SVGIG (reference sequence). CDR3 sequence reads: CAWSLAGGNSPLHF. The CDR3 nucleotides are TGTGCCTGGAGTTTAGCCGGGGGGAATTCACCCCTCCACTTT.

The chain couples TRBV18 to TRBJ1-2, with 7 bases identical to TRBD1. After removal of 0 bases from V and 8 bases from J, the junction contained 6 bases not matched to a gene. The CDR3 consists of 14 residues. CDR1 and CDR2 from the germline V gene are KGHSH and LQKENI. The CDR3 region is CASSPPGTASGYTF. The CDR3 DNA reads TGTGCCAGCTCACCACCAGGGACAGCCTCCGGCTACACCTTC.

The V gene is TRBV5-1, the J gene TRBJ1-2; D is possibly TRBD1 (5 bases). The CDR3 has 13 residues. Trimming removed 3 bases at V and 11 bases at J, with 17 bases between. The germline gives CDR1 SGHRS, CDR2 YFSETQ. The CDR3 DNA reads TGCGCCAGCAGCTGGGGGGGTGCAGTACGGTACACCTTC. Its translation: CASSWGGAVRYTF.

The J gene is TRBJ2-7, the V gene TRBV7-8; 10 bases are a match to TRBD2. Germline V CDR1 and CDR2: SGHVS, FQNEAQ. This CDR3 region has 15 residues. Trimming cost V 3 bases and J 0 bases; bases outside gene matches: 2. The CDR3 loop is CASSLLAGDSYEQYF. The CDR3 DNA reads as TGTGCCAGCAGCTTGCTAGCGGGGGACTCCTACGAGCAGTACTTC. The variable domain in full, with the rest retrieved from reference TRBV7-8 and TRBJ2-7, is GAGVSQSPRYKVAKRGQDVALRCDPISGHVSLFWYQQALGQGPEFLTYFQNEAQLDKSGLPSDRFFAERPEGSVSTLKIQRTQQEDSAVYLCASSLLAGDSYEQYFGPGTRLTVT.

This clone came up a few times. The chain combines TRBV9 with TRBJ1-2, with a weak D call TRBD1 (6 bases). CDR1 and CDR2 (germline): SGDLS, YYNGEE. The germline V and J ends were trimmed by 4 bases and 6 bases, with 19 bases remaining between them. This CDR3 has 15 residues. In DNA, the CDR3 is TGTGCCAGCAGCCCTAACTCCAGGACAGAACATGGCTACACCTTC. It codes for CASSPNSRTEHGYTF.

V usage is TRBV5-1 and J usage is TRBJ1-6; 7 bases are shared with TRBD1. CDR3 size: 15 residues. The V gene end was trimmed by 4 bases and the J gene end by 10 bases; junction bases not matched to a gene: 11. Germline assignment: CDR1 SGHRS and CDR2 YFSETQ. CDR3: CASSVAQGKGSPLHF. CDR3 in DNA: TGCGCCAGCAGCGTAGCACAGGGGAAGGGATCACCCCTCCACTTT.

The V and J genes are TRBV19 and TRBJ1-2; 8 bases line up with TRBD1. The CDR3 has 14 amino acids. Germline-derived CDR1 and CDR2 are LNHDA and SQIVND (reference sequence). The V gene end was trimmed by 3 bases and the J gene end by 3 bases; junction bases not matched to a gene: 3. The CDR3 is CASSIQGADYGYTF. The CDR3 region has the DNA TGTGCCAGTAGTATCCAGGGGGCGGACTATGGCTACACCTTC.

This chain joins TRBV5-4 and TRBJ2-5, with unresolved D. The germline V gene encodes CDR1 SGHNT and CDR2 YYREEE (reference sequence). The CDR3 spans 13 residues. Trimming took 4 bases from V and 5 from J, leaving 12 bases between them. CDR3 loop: CASSSVNGETQYF. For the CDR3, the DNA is TGTGCCAGCAGCAGCGTTAACGGGGAGACCCAGTACTTC.

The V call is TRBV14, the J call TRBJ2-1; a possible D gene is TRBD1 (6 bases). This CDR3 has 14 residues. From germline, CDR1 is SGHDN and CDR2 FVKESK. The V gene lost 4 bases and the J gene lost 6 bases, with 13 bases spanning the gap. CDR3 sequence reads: CASSPGTPFNEQFF. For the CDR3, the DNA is TGTGCCAGCAGCCCCGGGACACCGTTCAATGAGCAGTTCTTC.

CDR3 loop: CASSLIRHGRNEQFF. The DNA of the CDR3 is TGTGCCAGCAGTTTAATCCGACACGGGAGGAATGAGCAGTTCTTC. The rearrangement links TRBV27 to TRBJ2-1; 7 bases are shared with TRBD2. Trimming removed 2 bases from V and 7 bases from J; junction bases left unmatched: 8. Germline V gene sequence: CDR1 MNHEY, CDR2 SMNVEV (reference sequence). The CDR3 sequence is 15 residues long.

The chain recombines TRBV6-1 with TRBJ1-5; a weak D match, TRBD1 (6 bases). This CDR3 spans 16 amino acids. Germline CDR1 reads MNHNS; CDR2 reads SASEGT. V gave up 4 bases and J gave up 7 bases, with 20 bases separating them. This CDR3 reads CASSAMGRGWWQPQHF. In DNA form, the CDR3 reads TGTGCCAGCAGTGCGATGGGCAGGGGCTGGTGGCAGCCCCAGCATTTT.

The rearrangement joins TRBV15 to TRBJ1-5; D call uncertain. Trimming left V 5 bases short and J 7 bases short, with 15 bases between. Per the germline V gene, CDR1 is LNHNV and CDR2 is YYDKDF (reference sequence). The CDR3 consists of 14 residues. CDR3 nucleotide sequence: TGTGCCACCAGCGAGGGCGGGGTTCAACAGCCCCAGCATTTT. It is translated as CATSEGGVQQPQHF.

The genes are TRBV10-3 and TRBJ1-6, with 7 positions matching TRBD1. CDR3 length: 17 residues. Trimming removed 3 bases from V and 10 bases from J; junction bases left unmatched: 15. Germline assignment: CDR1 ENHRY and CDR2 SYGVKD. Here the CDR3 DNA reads TGTGCCATCAGTGACCACAGGGGAGGCCCATTAGGATCACCCCTCCACTTT. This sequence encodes CAISDHRGGPLGSPLHF.

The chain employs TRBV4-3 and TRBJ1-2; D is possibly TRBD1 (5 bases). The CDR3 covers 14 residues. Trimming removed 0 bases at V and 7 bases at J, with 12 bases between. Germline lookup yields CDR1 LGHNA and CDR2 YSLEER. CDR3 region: CASSQETGRSGYTF. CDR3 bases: TGCGCCAGCAGCCAAGAAACAGGCCGGAGTGGCTACACCTTC.

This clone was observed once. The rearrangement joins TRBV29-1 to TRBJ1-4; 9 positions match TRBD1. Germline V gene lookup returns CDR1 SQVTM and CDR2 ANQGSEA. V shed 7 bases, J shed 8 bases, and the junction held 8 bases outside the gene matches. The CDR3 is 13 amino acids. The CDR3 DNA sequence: TGCAGCGCCGGGCCACAGGGGGCGGAAAAACTGTTTTTT. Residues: CSAGPQGAEKLFF.

The CDR3 region is CASSSDAGEIYGYTF. The CDR3 DNA sequence: TGCGCCAGCAGCTCGGATGCGGGAGAAATCTATGGCTACACCTTC. This chain joins TRBV5-1 and TRBJ1-2; no reliable D call. V lost 3 bases and J 4 bases, leaving 16 bases between the germline ends. The germline CDR1 and CDR2 sequences are SGHRS and YFSETQ. This CDR3 region has 15 residues.

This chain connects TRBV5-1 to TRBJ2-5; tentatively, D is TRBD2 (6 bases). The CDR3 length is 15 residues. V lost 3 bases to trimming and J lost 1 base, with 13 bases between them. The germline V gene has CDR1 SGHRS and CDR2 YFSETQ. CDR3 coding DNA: TGCGCCAGCAGCTGGCGTGGAGGGGTCCAAGAGACCCAGTACTTC. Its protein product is CASSWRGGVQETQYF.

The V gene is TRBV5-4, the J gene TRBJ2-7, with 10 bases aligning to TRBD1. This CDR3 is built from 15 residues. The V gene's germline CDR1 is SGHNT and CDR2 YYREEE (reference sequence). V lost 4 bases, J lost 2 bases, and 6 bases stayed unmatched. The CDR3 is CASSPGTGVPYEQYF. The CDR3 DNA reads TGTGCCAGCAGCCCGGGGACAGGGGTCCCCTACGAGCAGTACTTC. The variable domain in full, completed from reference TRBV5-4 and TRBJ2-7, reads ETGVTQSPTHLIKTRGQQVTLRCSSQSGHNTVSWYQQALGQGPQFIFQYYREEENGRGNFPPRFSGLQFPNYSSELNVNALELDDSALYLCASSPGTGVPYEQYFGPGTRLTVT.

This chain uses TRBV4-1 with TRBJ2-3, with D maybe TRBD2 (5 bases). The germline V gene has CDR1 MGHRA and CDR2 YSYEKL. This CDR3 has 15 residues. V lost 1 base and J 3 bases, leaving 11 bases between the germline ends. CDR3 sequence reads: CASSQGPPGTDTQYF. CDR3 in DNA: TGCGCCAGCAGCCAAGGTCCACCGGGGACAGATACGCAGTATTTT.